The subject of this entry is one T cell receptor (beta chain). Its specificity is unknown. V was shortened by 6 bases and J by 6 bases, with 12 bases between the two germline ends. Per germline, CDR1 MNHEY and CDR2 SMNVEV (reference sequence). The CDR3 covers 14 residues. UMIs and a universal primer site were added when TCR cDNA was made by 5'RACE template switching. TCRdb re-called the 5' RACE reads through MiXCR, storing one row per CDR3 protein. The sample gives approximately 550,000 distinct CDR3 sequences, around an eighth of which show up once; over 13% is in the top ten. The sample belongs to a study of T cells after yellow fever vaccination. Findings and caveats of the study: Contamination by abundant bulk-population clonotypes could be present in FACS-sorted repertoires. A weaker but faster secondary response was observed, peaking on day 5 versus 15. Subsequent booster samples again held most clones from primary vaccination (less than 98% CD4, 85% to 90% CD8).

The TCR originated in a man aged 30 to 39 who received the YFV17D yellow fever vaccine. The sequenced sample was PBMCs, obtained on the day of the yellow fever booster vaccination. This rearrangement joins TRBV27 to TRBJ1-6; D uncertain. The CDR3 nucleotides are TGTGCCAGCAGCCTCTTCCTCGGTAATTCACCCCTCCACTTT. Amino acids: CASSLFLGNSPLHF.